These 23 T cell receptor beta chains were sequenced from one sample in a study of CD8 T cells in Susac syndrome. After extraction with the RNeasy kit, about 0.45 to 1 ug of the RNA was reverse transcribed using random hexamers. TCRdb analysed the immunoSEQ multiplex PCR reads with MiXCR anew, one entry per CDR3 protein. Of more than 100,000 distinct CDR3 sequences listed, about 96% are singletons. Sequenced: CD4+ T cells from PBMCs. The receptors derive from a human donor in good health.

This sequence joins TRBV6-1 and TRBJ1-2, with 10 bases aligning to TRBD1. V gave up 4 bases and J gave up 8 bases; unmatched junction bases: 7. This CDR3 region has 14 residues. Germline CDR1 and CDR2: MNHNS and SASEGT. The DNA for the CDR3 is TGTGCCAGCAGTGGACAGGGGGCCAGGGGAGGCTACACCTTC. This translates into CASSGQGARGGYTF.

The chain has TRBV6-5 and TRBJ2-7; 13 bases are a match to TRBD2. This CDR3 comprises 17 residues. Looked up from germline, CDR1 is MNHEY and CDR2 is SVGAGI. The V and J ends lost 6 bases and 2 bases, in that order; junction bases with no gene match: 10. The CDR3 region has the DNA TGTGCCAGCAGCTTAACGACGGGACTAGCGGGAACCTACGAGCAGTACTTC. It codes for CASSLTTGLAGTYEQYF.

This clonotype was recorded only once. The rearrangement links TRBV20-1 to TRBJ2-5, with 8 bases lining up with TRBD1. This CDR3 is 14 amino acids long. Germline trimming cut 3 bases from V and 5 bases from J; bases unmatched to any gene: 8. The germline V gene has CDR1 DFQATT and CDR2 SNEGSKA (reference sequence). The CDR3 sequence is CSASGRGLVETQYF. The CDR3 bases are TGCAGTGCTAGCGGCAGGGGGCTGGTGGAGACCCAGTACTTC.

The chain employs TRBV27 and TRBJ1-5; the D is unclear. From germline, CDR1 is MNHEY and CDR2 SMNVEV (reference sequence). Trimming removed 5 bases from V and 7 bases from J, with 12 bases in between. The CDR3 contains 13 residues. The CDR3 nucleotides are TGTGCCAGCAGTCCCCAGGTACGACAGCCCCAGCATTTT. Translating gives CASSPQVRQPQHF.

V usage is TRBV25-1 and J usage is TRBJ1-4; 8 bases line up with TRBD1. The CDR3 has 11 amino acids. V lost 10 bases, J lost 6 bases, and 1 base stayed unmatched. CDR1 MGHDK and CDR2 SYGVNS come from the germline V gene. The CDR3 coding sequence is TGTGCCACGGGACAGGATGAAAAACTGTTTTTT. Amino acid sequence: CATGQDEKLFF.

This chain's CDR3 is CASSQEVAMTTEQYF. The CDR3 DNA is TGCGCCAGCAGCCAAGAGGTCGCCATGACAACCGAGCAGTACTTC. This sequence joins TRBV4-1 and TRBJ2-7, with no clear D. The CDR3 runs to 15 residues. Trimming removed 0 bases at V and 6 bases at J, with 15 bases between. CDR1 and CDR2 from the germline V gene are MGHRA and YSYEKL.

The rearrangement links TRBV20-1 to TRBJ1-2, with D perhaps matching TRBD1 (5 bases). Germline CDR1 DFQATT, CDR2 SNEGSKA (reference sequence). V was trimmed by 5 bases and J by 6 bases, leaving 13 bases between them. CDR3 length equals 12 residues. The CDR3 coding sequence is TGCAGTGCTGGTCAAGGGACGGATGGCTACACCTTC. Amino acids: CSAGQGTDGYTF.

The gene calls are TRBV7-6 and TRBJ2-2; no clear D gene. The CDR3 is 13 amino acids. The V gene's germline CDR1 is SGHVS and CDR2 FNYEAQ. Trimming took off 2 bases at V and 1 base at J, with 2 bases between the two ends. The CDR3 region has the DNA TGTGCCAGCAGCTTAATGAACACCGGGGAGCTGTTTTTT. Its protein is CASSLMNTGELFF.

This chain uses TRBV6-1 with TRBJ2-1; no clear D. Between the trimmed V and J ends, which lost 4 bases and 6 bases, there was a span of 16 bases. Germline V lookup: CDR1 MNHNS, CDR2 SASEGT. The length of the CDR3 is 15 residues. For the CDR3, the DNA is TGTGCCAGCAGTGTTGTGTGGACGACTCCCAATGAGCAGTTCTTC. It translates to CASSVVWTTPNEQFF.

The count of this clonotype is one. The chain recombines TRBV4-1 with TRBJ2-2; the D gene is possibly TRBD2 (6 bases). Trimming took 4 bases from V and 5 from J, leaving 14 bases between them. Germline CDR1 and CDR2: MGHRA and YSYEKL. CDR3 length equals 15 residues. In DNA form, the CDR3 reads TGCGCCAGCAGCCGGGGACTGCTGGGGACCGGGGAGCTGTTTTTT. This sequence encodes CASSRGLLGTGELFF.

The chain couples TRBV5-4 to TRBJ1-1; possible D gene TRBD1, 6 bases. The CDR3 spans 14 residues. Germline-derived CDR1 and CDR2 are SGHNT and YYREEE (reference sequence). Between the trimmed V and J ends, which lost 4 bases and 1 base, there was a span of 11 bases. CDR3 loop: CASSPGEGNTEAFF. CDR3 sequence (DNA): TGTGCCAGCAGCCCAGGGGAGGGGAACACTGAAGCTTTCTTT.

The CDR3 loop is CAISESGFETQYF. DNA for the CDR3: TGTGCCATCAGTGAGTCGGGGTTTGAGACCCAGTACTTC. This rearrangement joins TRBV10-3 to TRBJ2-5; D not certain. The CDR3 covers 13 residues. V was clipped by 0 bases and J by 5 bases, with 7 bases between them. From germline, CDR1 is ENHRY and CDR2 SYGVKD.

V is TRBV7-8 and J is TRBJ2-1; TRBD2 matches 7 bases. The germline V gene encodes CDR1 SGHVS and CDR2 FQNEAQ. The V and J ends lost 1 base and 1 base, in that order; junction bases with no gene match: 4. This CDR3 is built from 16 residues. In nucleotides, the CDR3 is TGTGCCAGCAGCTTAGGGCGGGAGTCTTCCTACAATGAGCAGTTCTTC. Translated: CASSLGRESSYNEQFF.

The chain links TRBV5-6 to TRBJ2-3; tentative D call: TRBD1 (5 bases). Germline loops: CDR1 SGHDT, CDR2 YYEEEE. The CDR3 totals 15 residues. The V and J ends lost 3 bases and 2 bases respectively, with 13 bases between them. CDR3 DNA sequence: TGTGCCAGCAGCTCCTTCGACAGAGACACAGATACGCAGTATTTT. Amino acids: CASSSFDRDTDTQYF.

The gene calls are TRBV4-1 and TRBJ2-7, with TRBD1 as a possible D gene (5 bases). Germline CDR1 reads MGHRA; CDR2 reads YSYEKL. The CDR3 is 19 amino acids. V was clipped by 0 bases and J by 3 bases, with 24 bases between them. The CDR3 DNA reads TGCGCCAGCAGCCAAGATGTTCGGCGTTTCGAAGGGGCCTACTACGAGCAGTACTTC. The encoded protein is CASSQDVRRFEGAYYEQYF.

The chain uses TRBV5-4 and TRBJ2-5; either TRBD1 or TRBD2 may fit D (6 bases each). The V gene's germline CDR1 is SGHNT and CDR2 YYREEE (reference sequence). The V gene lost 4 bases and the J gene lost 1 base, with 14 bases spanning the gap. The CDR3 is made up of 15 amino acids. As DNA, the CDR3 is TGTGCCAGCAGCCCTTTTTGGGGGGCCCAAGAGACCCAGTACTTC. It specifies CASSPFWGAQETQYF.

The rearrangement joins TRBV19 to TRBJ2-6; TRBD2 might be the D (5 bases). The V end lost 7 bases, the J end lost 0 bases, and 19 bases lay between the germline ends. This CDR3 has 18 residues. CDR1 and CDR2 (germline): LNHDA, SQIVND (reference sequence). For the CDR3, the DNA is TGTGCCAGTACCTCCGGTAGGGAGTGGGGCTCTGGGGCCAACGTCCTGACTTTC. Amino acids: CASTSGREWGSGANVLTF.

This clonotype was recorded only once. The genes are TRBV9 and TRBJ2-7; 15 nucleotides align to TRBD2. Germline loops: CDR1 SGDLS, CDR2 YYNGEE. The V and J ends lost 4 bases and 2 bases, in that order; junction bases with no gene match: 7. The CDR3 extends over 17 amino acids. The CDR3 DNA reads TGTGCCAGCAGCCCCGGACTAGCGGGAGGGCAAGCCTACGAGCAGTACTTC. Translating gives CASSPGLAGGQAYEQYF.

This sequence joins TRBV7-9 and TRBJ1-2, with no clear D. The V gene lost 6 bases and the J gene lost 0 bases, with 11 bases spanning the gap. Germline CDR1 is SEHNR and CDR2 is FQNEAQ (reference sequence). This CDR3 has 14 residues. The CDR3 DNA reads TGTGCCAGCAGTGCAGGAACAGCTAACTATGGCTACACCTTC. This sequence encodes CASSAGTANYGYTF.

This chain's CDR3 is CASKFRHNQPQHF. The CDR3 region has the DNA TGTGCCAGCAAGTTCAGACATAATCAGCCCCAGCATTTT. The rearrangement joins TRBV2 to TRBJ1-5; D remains unclear. The V end lost 7 bases, the J end lost 4 bases, and 11 bases lay between the germline ends. The germline V gene encodes CDR1 SNHLY and CDR2 FYNNEI. This CDR3 contains 13 residues. The complete variable domain, with remaining parts taken from reference TRBV2 and TRBJ1-5, reads EPEVTQTPSHQVTQMGQEVILRCVPISNHLYFYWYRQILGQKVEFLVSFYNNEISEKSEIFDDQFSVERPDGSNFTLKIRSTKLEDSAMYFCASKFRHNQPQHFGDGTRLSIL.

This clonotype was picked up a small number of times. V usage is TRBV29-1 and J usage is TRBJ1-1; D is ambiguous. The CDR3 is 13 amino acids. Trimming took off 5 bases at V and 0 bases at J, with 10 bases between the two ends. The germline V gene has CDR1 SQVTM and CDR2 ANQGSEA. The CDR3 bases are TGCAGCGTTCGCGGCAGAATGAACACTGAAGCTTTCTTT. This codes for CSVRGRMNTEAFF. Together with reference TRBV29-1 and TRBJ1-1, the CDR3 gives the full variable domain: SAVISQKPSRDICQRGTSLTIQCQVDSQVTMMFWYRQQPGQSLTLIATANQGSEATYESGFVIDKFPISRPNLTFSTLTVSNMSPEDSSIYLCSVRGRMNTEAFFGQGTRLTVV.

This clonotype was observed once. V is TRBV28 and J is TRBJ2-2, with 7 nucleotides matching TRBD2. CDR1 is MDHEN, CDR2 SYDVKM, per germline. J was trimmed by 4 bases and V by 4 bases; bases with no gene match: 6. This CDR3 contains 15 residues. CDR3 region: CASSYAGAGTGELFF. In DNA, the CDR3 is TGTGCCAGCAGTTATGCGGGAGCGGGCACCGGGGAGCTGTTTTTT.

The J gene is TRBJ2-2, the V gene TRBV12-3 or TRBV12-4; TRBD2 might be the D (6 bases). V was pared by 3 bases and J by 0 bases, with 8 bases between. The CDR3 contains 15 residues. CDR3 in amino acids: CASSFTGANTGELFF. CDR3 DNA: TGTGCCAGCAGTTTTACGGGAGCGAACACCGGGGAGCTGTTTTTT.